This T cell receptor (beta chain) was identified in a study of blood T cells in healthy people across ages. PCR was performed a second time for about 6 to 11 cycles using a sample-barcoded 5' primer and a J-beta primer mix. Tagging of each cDNA molecule was performed by a template-switch adaptor with 12 random nucleotides. Every sample produced at least 2.5 million CDR3-containing paired-end reads. TCRdb processed the 5' RACE reads anew with MiXCR; each CDR3 protein has one entry. The sample holds approximately 1,700,000 distinct CDR3 sequences, roughly two fifths seen once. This clonotype was recorded a few times. CDR3 length: 16 amino acids. V was trimmed by 3 bases and J by 0 bases, leaving 15 bases between them. In germline, CDR1 is LGHNA, CDR2 YSLEER.

The chain joins TRBV4-3 to TRBJ2-7; a possible D gene is TRBD1 (6 bases). The specimen was blood. This clonotype was sampled from a human donor in good health. Here the CDR3 DNA reads TGCGCCAGCAGCCAGGGAACAGGGCCAAACTCCTACGAGCAGTACTTC. This gives the protein CASSQGTGPNSYEQYF.